The 18 T cell receptor beta chains below were found in one sample sequenced in a study of T-cell reconstitution after alpha-beta-depleted transplantation in children. The library targeted TCRbeta and was prepared with unique molecular identifiers. A single record per CDR3 protein comes from TCRdb applying MiXCR to the PCR reads. The sample includes approximately 590,000 distinct CDR3 sequences, over 9.5% of them seen just once. Sequenced material: PBMCs from the stem cell graft donor, taken from the stem cell graft. Receptors were obtained from a human donor who donated a stem cell graft to a child with acute myeloid leukemia.

The sample holds a few counts of this clonotype. The rearrangement joins TRBV29-1 to TRBJ1-2, with a tentative D call TRBD1 (6 bases). Trimming shortened V by 1 base and J by 5 bases, and 11 bases separated the two germline ends. There are 13 residues in the CDR3. Germline CDR1 and CDR2: SQVTM and ANQGSEA. CDR3 in amino acids: CSVEAGGAYGYTF. In DNA, the CDR3 is TGCAGCGTTGAAGCCGGGGGGGCGTATGGCTACACCTTC.

Ten or more counts support this clonotype. V gene TRBV28 combines with J gene TRBJ2-5, with 8 bases identical to TRBD1. V shed 3 bases, J shed 4 bases, and the junction held 1 base outside the gene matches. Per germline, CDR1 MDHEN and CDR2 SYDVKM. The CDR3 totals 13 residues. CDR3 residues: CASSLTGAETQYF. The CDR3 bases are TGTGCCAGCAGTTTGACAGGGGCAGAGACCCAGTACTTC.

The chain couples TRBV30 to TRBJ2-1, with D possibly matching TRBD1 (6 bases). The V gene's germline CDR1 is GTSNPN and CDR2 SVGIG (reference sequence). The CDR3 spans 13 residues. The V end was cut by 1 base, the J end by 9 bases, with 13 bases between. CDR3 bases: TGTGCCTGGAGTGCGGGACACCCTCCTGAGCAGTTCTTC. Encoded protein: CAWSAGHPPEQFF.

This clonotype has ten or more counts. The V and J genes are TRBV20-1 and TRBJ2-5, with a tentative D call TRBD2 (5 bases). The CDR3 spans 11 residues. Germline CDR1 DFQATT, CDR2 SNEGSKA (reference sequence). Trimming cost V 3 bases and J 5 bases, with 7 bases left between them. CDR3 sequence reads: CSARDWETQYF. CDR3 in DNA: TGCAGTGCTAGGGACTGGGAGACCCAGTACTTC.

This clonotype turned up a few times. The chain has TRBV15 and TRBJ2-4; D not certain. V lost 0 bases and J 9 bases, leaving 3 bases between the germline ends. Germline CDR1 reads LNHNV; CDR2 reads YYDKDF (reference sequence). CDR3 length: 11 amino acids. The CDR3 nucleotides read TGTGCCACCAGCAGAGAGAGCATTCAGTACTTC. Its protein is CATSRESIQYF.

The chain employs TRBV27 and TRBJ2-7; maybe TRBD1 (5 bases). Trimming pared 5 bases from V and 2 bases from J, leaving 13 bases between. Per the germline V gene, CDR1 is MNHEY and CDR2 is SMNVEV (reference sequence). The CDR3 has 14 residues. The CDR3 loop reads CASSQGRRTYEQYF. The DNA for the CDR3 is TGTGCCAGCAGTCAGGGTCGTAGAACCTACGAGCAGTACTTC.

The chain uses TRBV7-9 and TRBJ2-5, with TRBD2 as a possible D gene (5 bases). Per germline, CDR1 SEHNR and CDR2 FQNEAQ (reference sequence). CDR3 length equals 16 residues. V gave up 5 bases and J gave up 0 bases, with 16 bases separating them. The CDR3: CASSILGSIYQETQYF. CDR3 sequence (DNA): TGTGCCAGCAGCATTCTGGGGAGTATATACCAAGAGACCCAGTACTTC.

The rearrangement joins TRBV9 to TRBJ2-7; D remains ambiguous. The germline V gene has CDR1 SGDLS and CDR2 YYNGEE. The CDR3 sequence is 13 residues long. V lost 2 bases and J lost 3, with 9 bases in between. The CDR3 loop reads CASSVTSDYEQYF. CDR3 in DNA: TGTGCCAGCAGCGTTACCAGCGACTACGAGCAGTACTTC.

This clonotype has ten or more counts. V and J are TRBV18 and TRBJ2-2; TRBD1 might be the D (6 bases). The V end lost 3 bases, the J end lost 3 bases, and 11 bases lay between the germline ends. The CDR3 runs 15 residues. Per germline, CDR1 KGHSH and CDR2 LQKENI. Here the CDR3 DNA reads TGTGCCAGCTCACCGGGGGCGGAATACACCGGGGAGCTGTTTTTT. Translating gives CASSPGAEYTGELFF.

The V call is TRBV2, the J call TRBJ2-1; TRBD1 is a possible D gene (6 bases). This CDR3 has 15 residues. Germline CDR1 is SNHLY and CDR2 is FYNNEI. The V end lost 6 bases, the J end lost 0 bases, and 12 bases lay between the germline ends. CDR3 DNA: TGTGCCAGCAGCCGACAGGAGAGCTCCTACAATGAGCAGTTCTTC. Its protein is CASSRQESSYNEQFF.

There are a few counts of this clonotype. V is TRBV5-1 and J is TRBJ1-2, with a possible D match to TRBD1 (5 bases). Germline assignment: CDR1 SGHRS and CDR2 YFSETQ. The CDR3 runs 13 residues. V dropped 5 bases and J dropped 2 bases, with 10 bases sitting between them. This CDR3 is CASRADNNYGYTF. The CDR3 DNA reads as TGCGCCAGCAGGGCGGACAACAACTATGGCTACACCTTC.

This clonotype was recorded a few times. CDR3 nucleotide sequence: TGTGCCAGCAGTTACTCGATCGCTGAGAATGAGCAGTTCTTC. It codes for CASSYSIAENEQFF. The chain recombines TRBV6-5 with TRBJ2-1; no firm D call. Germline CDR1 MNHEY, CDR2 SVGAGI. The CDR3 has 14 residues. Trimming left V 0 bases short and J 7 bases short, with 10 bases between.

The genes are TRBV29-1 and TRBJ2-3; 9 positions agree with TRBD1. The CDR3 length is 14 residues. The germline gives CDR1 SQVTM, CDR2 ANQGSEA. The J segment lost 2 bases and the V segment lost 4 bases, leaving 4 bases of the junction unmatched. This chain's CDR3 is CSVGQGVFTDTQYF. For the CDR3, the DNA is TGCAGCGTTGGACAGGGGGTCTTCACAGATACGCAGTATTTT.

Many counts were recorded for this clonotype. This chain links TRBV4-1 with TRBJ2-7; D is unclear. The CDR3 consists of 15 residues. CDR1 MGHRA and CDR2 YSYEKL come from the germline V gene. Trimming removed 1 base at V and 4 bases at J, with 14 bases between. Written as DNA, the CDR3 is TGCGCCAGCAGCCAAGTTTTTACCGGGCCTTACGAGCAGTACTTC. It encodes CASSQVFTGPYEQYF.

This clonotype appeared a few times. This chain joins TRBV29-1 and TRBJ2-5, with D tentatively TRBD1 (6 bases). This CDR3 is 14 amino acids long. V shed 8 bases and J shed 5 bases, with 21 bases lying between them. Germline-derived CDR1 and CDR2 are SQVTM and ANQGSEA. DNA for the CDR3: TGCAGCCTTTCCAGGGGCTTACCCGGGGAGACCCAGTACTTC. It specifies CSLSRGLPGETQYF.

This chain links TRBV18 with TRBJ1-1, with D possibly being TRBD1 (5 bases). Germline V lookup: CDR1 KGHSH, CDR2 LQKENI. There are 17 residues in the CDR3. Trimming took off 6 bases at V and 3 bases at J, with 23 bases between the two ends. The CDR3 here is CASSHRTQTRLDTEAFF. The CDR3 coding sequence is TGTGCCAGCTCCCACAGGACACAAACACGGTTGGACACTGAAGCTTTCTTT. The full variable domain, in which reference TRBV18 and TRBJ1-1 provide the parts outside the CDR3, is NAGVMQNPRHLVRRRGQEARLRCSPMKGHSHVYWYRQLPEEGLKFMVYLQKENIIDESGMPKERFSAEFPKEGPSILRIQQVVRGDSAAYFCASSHRTQTRLDTEAFFGQGTRLTVV.

The chain combines TRBV30 with TRBJ1-5; D remains unclear. The CDR3 runs 15 residues. Trimming left V 0 bases short and J 5 bases short, with 14 bases between. Germline CDR1 reads GTSNPN; CDR2 reads SVGIG (reference sequence). CDR3 sequence reads: CAWSVKSPGHQPQHF. The CDR3 DNA reads as TGTGCCTGGAGTGTAAAGTCACCCGGACATCAGCCCCAGCATTTT.

In nucleotides, the CDR3 is TGTGCCAGCAGCCCACTTTCCTTCAGGACGGGCTACAATGAGCAGTTCTTC. Translating gives CASSPLSFRTGYNEQFF. This chain joins TRBV7-2 and TRBJ2-1; D uncertain. V gave up 5 bases and J gave up 3 bases, with 20 bases separating them. The germline CDR1 and CDR2 sequences are SGHTA and FQGNSA. This CDR3 has 17 amino acids.